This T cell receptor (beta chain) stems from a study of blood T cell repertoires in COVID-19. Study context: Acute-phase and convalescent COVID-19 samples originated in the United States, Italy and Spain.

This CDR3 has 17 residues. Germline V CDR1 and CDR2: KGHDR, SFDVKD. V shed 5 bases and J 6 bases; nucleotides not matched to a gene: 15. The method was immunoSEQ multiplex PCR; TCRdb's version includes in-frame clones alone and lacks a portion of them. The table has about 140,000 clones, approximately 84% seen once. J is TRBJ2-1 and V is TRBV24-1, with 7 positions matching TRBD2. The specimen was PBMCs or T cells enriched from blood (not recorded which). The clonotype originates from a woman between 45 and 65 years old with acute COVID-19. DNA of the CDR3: TGTGCCACCAGTGCCGTCCCCCAGGCGGGAGCCTCCAATGAGCAGTTCTTC. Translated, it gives CATSAVPQAGASNEQFF.